Below are 25 T cell receptor beta chains sequenced from a single sample in a study of T cell responses to AZD1222 COVID-19 vaccine (dated by TCRdb to the early 2020s). Explained via the paper, the time point label denotes: baseline before first vaccination. Libraries were prepared through the immunoSEQ multiplex PCR assay. Entries here come from immuneACCESS through TCRdb and include only in-frame sequences with V and J called. Some clones fail to appear in such tables; in the studies checked, an unresolved V gene covers under half of the shortfall, and the cause of the remainder is unknown. Present in this sample are 90,000 to 150,000 clones, 75% to 90% of which were seen just once. Of the sample, about 2.4% is held by the ten largest clones. The sample in question was peripheral blood, obtained on day 0 of AZD1222 vaccination. Receptors were obtained from an adult in good health.

The gene calls are TRBV5-1 and TRBJ1-1, with 7 nucleotides matching TRBD1. J was trimmed by 1 base and V by 0 bases; bases with no gene match: 6. This CDR3 has 16 amino acids. Germline assignment: CDR1 SGHRS and CDR2 YFSETQ. DNA of the CDR3: TGCGCCAGCAGCTTGGATCCGGGACAGACGAACACTGAAGCTTTCTTT. Protein: CASSLDPGQTNTEAFF.

The chain carries TRBV9 and TRBJ2-7, with 11 positions matching TRBD2. CDR3 length equals 18 residues. In germline, CDR1 is SGDLS, CDR2 YYNGEE. The V segment lost 0 bases and the J segment 2 bases; nucleotides outside the gene matches: 10. The CDR3 DNA reads TGTGCCAGCAGCGTAGCTCCTAGCGGGAGGACTAGCCCCTACGAGCAGTACTTC. Translation gives CASSVAPSGRTSPYEQYF.

This clone was seen just once. This chain connects TRBV28 to TRBJ1-2; no clear D gene. There are 13 residues in the CDR3. Germline V gene lookup returns CDR1 MDHEN and CDR2 SYDVKM. V gave up 5 bases and J gave up 5 bases, with 12 bases separating them. The CDR3 here is CASSPPQDYGYTF. The CDR3 nucleotides are TGTGCCAGCAGTCCGCCCCAGGATTATGGCTACACCTTC.

V is TRBV27 and J is TRBJ1-2, with a tentative D call TRBD1 (6 bases). The germline V and J ends were trimmed by 6 bases and 0 bases, with 17 bases remaining between them. Germline-derived CDR1 and CDR2 are MNHEY and SMNVEV (reference sequence). CDR3 length: 16 amino acids. CDR3 residues: CASRLRGGATNYGYTF. The DNA of the CDR3 is TGTGCCAGCAGGCTGAGAGGGGGGGCTACTAACTATGGCTACACCTTC.

The rearrangement joins TRBV7-9 to TRBJ2-3; maybe TRBD2 (6 bases). Between the trimmed V and J ends, which lost 10 bases and 3 bases, there was a span of 20 bases. Germline CDR1 SEHNR, CDR2 FQNEAQ (reference sequence). CDR3 length equals 15 residues. CDR3 residues: CATKTTGGATDTQYF. DNA of the CDR3: TGTGCCACCAAGACGACGGGCGGGGCGACAGATACGCAGTATTTT.

The chain carries TRBV18 and TRBJ1-5, with D possibly TRBD1 on 6 matching bases. Germline-derived CDR1 and CDR2 are KGHSH and LQKENI. The CDR3 loop spans 16 amino acids. V lost 4 bases and J 1 base, leaving 14 bases between the germline ends. Here the CDR3 reads CASSLSGGGSNQPQHF. In DNA form, the CDR3 reads TGTGCCAGCTCACTTAGCGGGGGCGGAAGCAATCAGCCCCAGCATTTT. Supplemented by reference TRBV18 and TRBJ1-5, the full variable domain reads NAGVMQNPRHLVRRRGQEARLRCSPMKGHSHVYWYRQLPEEGLKFMVYLQKENIIDESGMPKERFSAEFPKEGPSILRIQQVVRGDSAAYFCASSLSGGGSNQPQHFGDGTRLSIL.

This chain links TRBV29-1 with TRBJ1-2; D not certain. Germline CDR1 and CDR2: SQVTM and ANQGSEA. The CDR3 loop spans 11 amino acids. V was pared by 6 bases and J by 4 bases, with 9 bases between. In DNA, the CDR3 is TGCAGCGTCACGGAGGCCTATGGCTACACCTTC. Translating it yields CSVTEAYGYTF.

The CDR3 spells CATSRAPGGGPLTEQFF. CDR3 DNA: TGTGCCACCAGCAGAGCCCCCGGGGGGGGCCCACTCACTGAGCAGTTCTTC. This chain connects TRBV15 to TRBJ2-1; 8 bases align to TRBD2. V lost 1 base and J lost 9; bases outside the gene matches: 14. This CDR3 spans 17 amino acids. From germline, CDR1 is LNHNV and CDR2 YYDKDF (reference sequence).

The rearrangement joins TRBV14 to TRBJ1-3; D perhaps matches TRBD1 (5 bases). Germline V gene data show CDR1 as SGHDN and CDR2 as FVKESK. This CDR3 spans 15 amino acids. The V end was cut by 6 bases, the J end by 2 bases, with 14 bases between. This chain's CDR3 is CASSGRQTPGNTIYF. DNA for the CDR3: TGTGCCAGCAGTGGCCGACAGACCCCTGGAAACACCATATATTTT.

The chain carries TRBV7-2 and TRBJ1-5; D uncertain. CDR1 and CDR2 (germline): SGHTA, FQGNSA. The CDR3 is made up of 15 amino acids. The V gene lost 3 bases and the J gene lost 0 bases, with 9 bases spanning the gap. CDR3 in amino acids: CASSLLGYSNQPQHF. The CDR3 DNA follows: TGTGCCAGCAGCTTGCTGGGATATAGCAATCAGCCCCAGCATTTT.

This clone was found many times. This sequence joins TRBV6-5 and TRBJ1-4; D not resolved. Germline V gene lookup returns CDR1 MNHEY and CDR2 SVGAGI. Trimming shortened V by 5 bases and J by 2 bases, and 12 bases separated the two germline ends. There are 15 residues in the CDR3. CDR3 nucleotides: TGTGCCAGCAGTCGGACCCAGGCGACTAATGAAAAACTGTTTTTT. It specifies CASSRTQATNEKLFF.

The chain couples TRBV29-1 to TRBJ1-1; 10 bases are shared with TRBD1. This CDR3 spans 13 amino acids. The germline gives CDR1 SQVTM, CDR2 ANQGSEA. Germline trimming cut 6 bases from V and 4 bases from J; bases unmatched to any gene: 5. The CDR3 DNA reads as TGCAGCGTGGGACAGGGGACTTCCACTGAAGCTTTCTTT. Translation: CSVGQGTSTEAFF.

This clone came up once. The J gene is TRBJ1-2, the V gene TRBV19; D is undetermined. The V end was cut by 6 bases, the J end by 0 bases, with 11 bases between. The CDR3 runs 14 residues. Germline loops: CDR1 LNHDA, CDR2 SQIVND (reference sequence). As DNA, the CDR3 is TGTGCCAGTAGCCCTACGGGGACTAACTATGGCTACACCTTC. Its protein product is CASSPTGTNYGYTF.

The chain links TRBV5-6 to TRBJ1-2, with TRBD1 as a possible D gene (6 bases). Germline CDR1 and CDR2: SGHDT and YYEEEE. V lost 4 bases and J lost 3, with 16 bases in between. This CDR3 contains 15 residues. The CDR3 nucleotides read TGTGCCAGCAGCCTGGGGCTTACAGGGCACTATGGCTACACCTTC. This codes for CASSLGLTGHYGYTF.

V and J are TRBV24-1 and TRBJ2-1; 9 bases map to TRBD1. The germline V gene has CDR1 KGHDR and CDR2 SFDVKD. V lost 3 bases, J lost 7 bases, and 9 bases stayed unmatched. The CDR3 extends over 16 amino acids. This CDR3 is CATSDPPGQGQNEQFF. As DNA, the CDR3 is TGTGCCACCAGTGATCCTCCCGGACAGGGGCAAAATGAGCAGTTCTTC.

The chain uses TRBV2 and TRBJ2-7; 11 bases are a match to TRBD1. There are 13 residues in the CDR3. Trimming at V came to 7 bases and at J to 4 bases, leaving 3 bases not matched to a gene. Germline V gene data show CDR1 as SNHLY and CDR2 as FYNNEI. CDR3 nucleotides: TGTGCCAGCATGAGGGACAGGGGGTACGAGCAGTACTTC. Its protein product is CASMRDRGYEQYF. The whole variable domain, remainder taken from reference TRBV2 and TRBJ2-7, is EPEVTQTPSHQVTQMGQEVILRCVPISNHLYFYWYRQILGQKVEFLVSFYNNEISEKSEIFDDQFSVERPDGSNFTLKIRSTKLEDSAMYFCASMRDRGYEQYFGPGTRLTVT.

The rearrangement uses TRBV2 and TRBJ1-2; tentatively, D is TRBD1 (6 bases). The CDR3 spans 11 residues. V was trimmed by 7 bases and J by 13 bases, leaving 16 bases between them. Per germline, CDR1 SNHLY and CDR2 FYNNEI. The CDR3 protein is CASTRGTDTTF. The CDR3 nucleotides are TGTGCCAGCACCAGGGGAACGGACACCACCTTC.

This chain links TRBV5-1 with TRBJ2-2; 9 nucleotides match TRBD1. Germline CDR1 and CDR2: SGHRS and YFSETQ. The CDR3 consists of 15 residues. J gave up 6 bases and V 5 bases, and 8 bases lay outside the gene matches. As DNA, the CDR3 is TGCGCCAGCAGTCTGGACAGGGGAAGGGCCGGGGAGCTGTTTTTT. It yields the protein CASSLDRGRAGELFF.

The rearrangement joins TRBV28 to TRBJ1-2; D is unresolved. The V and J ends lost 3 bases and 8 bases respectively, with 13 bases between them. The CDR3 contains 13 residues. CDR1 MDHEN and CDR2 SYDVKM come from the germline V gene. The CDR3, as DNA: TGTGCCAGCAGTTTGGCCGGGATTAAGGGCTACACCTTC. Its translation is CASSLAGIKGYTF.

The rearrangement joins TRBV11-2 to TRBJ1-2; D is possibly TRBD1 (5 bases). The germline V gene has CDR1 SGHAT and CDR2 FQNNGV. Trimming cost V 3 bases and J 4 bases, with 18 bases left between them. The CDR3 spans 16 residues. The chain's CDR3 is CASSFSRRGSPYGYTF. CDR3 nucleotides: TGTGCCAGCAGCTTTTCCAGGCGGGGCAGCCCCTATGGCTACACCTTC.

The CDR3 nucleotides are TGCAGCGTTGGACAGGCCCAGATGAAGTCTCCGAACACTGAAGCTTTCTTT. Its protein is CSVGQAQMKSPNTEAFF. The rearrangement joins TRBV29-1 to TRBJ1-1; D perhaps matches TRBD1 (6 bases). This CDR3 has 17 amino acids. Germline CDR1 reads SQVTM; CDR2 reads ANQGSEA. V was clipped by 4 bases and J by 1 base, with 22 bases between them.

This rearrangement joins TRBV6-1 to TRBJ1-1, with unresolved D. The V and J ends lost 2 bases and 4 bases respectively, with 14 bases between them. This CDR3 contains 15 residues. The germline gives CDR1 MNHNS, CDR2 SASEGT. The CDR3 protein is CASSERTGLGTEAFF. The CDR3 nucleotides read TGTGCCAGCAGTGAACGGACGGGTCTAGGCACTGAAGCTTTCTTT.

Worth noting for this clone: Other DNA sequences in this sample translate to the same CDR3. The CDR3 region has the DNA TGTGCCAGCAGCGTGGAAGGGTCCGGAACAGATACGCAGTATTTT. Residues: CASSVEGSGTDTQYF. The chain links TRBV9 to TRBJ2-3; no clear D. The CDR3 spans 15 residues. With 2 bases removed from V and 3 bases from J, the gap between germline ends came to 13 bases. CDR1 and CDR2 (germline): SGDLS, YYNGEE.

V is TRBV10-3 and J is TRBJ1-1; D remains ambiguous. The CDR3 extends over 12 amino acids. CDR1 ENHRY and CDR2 SYGVKD come from the germline V gene. Trimming removed 6 bases from V and 2 bases from J, with 7 bases in between. CDR3 DNA sequence: TGTGCCATCAGGGGTCCCAACACTGAAGCTTTCTTT. Its protein is CAIRGPNTEAFF.

The chain employs TRBV28 and TRBJ2-2, with TRBD2 identical over 10 bases. The CDR3 consists of 16 residues. Germline V gene data show CDR1 as MDHEN and CDR2 as SYDVKM. V was pared by 6 bases and J by 4 bases, with 8 bases of the junction left unmatched. As DNA, the CDR3 is TGTGCCAGCAGCCTCCTAGCGGGAGCGGGCACCGGGGAGCTGTTTTTT. This sequence encodes CASSLLAGAGTGELFF.